The 10 T cell receptor beta chains presented below share a single source sample, sequenced in a study of identical twins. TCRdb reprocessed the 5' RACE reads via MiXCR and lists one record per CDR3 protein. This sample has roughly 1.6 million distinct CDR3 sequences; around 33% occur once, and the top ten carry around 0.25%. The sequencing input was cord blood. These TCRs come from a newborn girl in good health.

This clonotype was counted at least ten times. The genes are TRBV29-1 and TRBJ1-2; 7 positions agree with TRBD1. Looked up from germline, CDR1 is SQVTM and CDR2 is ANQGSEA. V lost 7 bases, J lost 5 bases, and 7 bases stayed unmatched. The CDR3 sequence is 12 residues long. CDR3 in amino acids: CSAAQGIYGYTF. The DNA of the CDR3 is TGCAGCGCCGCACAGGGGATTTATGGCTACACCTTC.

This clonotype was seen a few times. V and J are TRBV5-1 and TRBJ2-1, with 8 bases identical to TRBD2. The CDR3 has 15 residues. Trimming cost V 4 bases and J 5 bases; bases outside gene matches: 8. The germline CDR1 and CDR2 sequences are SGHRS and YFSETQ. CDR3 in amino acids: CASSPGGRGDNEQFF. The DNA for the CDR3 is TGCGCCAGCAGCCCGGGGGGGCGCGGTGACAATGAGCAGTTCTTC.

This clonotype was counted between two and nine times. The chain joins TRBV4-2 to TRBJ2-7, with 8 nucleotides matching TRBD2. V gave up 2 bases and J gave up 0 bases; unmatched junction bases: 6. Germline CDR1 and CDR2: LGHNA and YNFKEQ. CDR3 length: 16 amino acids. CDR3 loop: CASSQPGTRLSYEQYF. As DNA, the CDR3 is TGTGCCAGCAGCCAACCCGGGACTAGGCTCTCCTACGAGCAGTACTTC.

This clonotype was recorded a few times. V usage is TRBV12-3 or TRBV12-4 and J usage is TRBJ2-5; 7 bases line up with TRBD2. After removal of 6 bases from V and 11 bases from J, the junction contained 21 bases not matched to a gene. The CDR3 is 16 amino acids. The DNA of the CDR3 is TGTGCCAGCAGCCACAAACGACTAGCAGTCTCCAATGAGCAGTACTTC. Protein product: CASSHKRLAVSNEQYF.

The rearrangement uses TRBV29-1 and TRBJ2-5, with a tentative D call TRBD2 (5 bases). Trimming left V 0 bases short and J 11 bases short, with 16 bases between. The germline V gene has CDR1 SQVTM and CDR2 ANQGSEA. This CDR3 region has 13 residues. The chain's CDR3 is CSVEERGNREQYF. The CDR3 DNA is TGCAGCGTTGAAGAGAGAGGGAACAGAGAGCAGTACTTC.

This chain connects TRBV20-1 to TRBJ2-1; 7 nucleotides line up with TRBD2. The CDR3 sequence is 15 residues long. The germline V gene has CDR1 DFQATT and CDR2 SNEGSKA (reference sequence). With V trimmed by 0 bases and J by 2 bases, 4 bases remained unmatched. Here the CDR3 reads CSARDWTRAYNEQFF. The CDR3 region has the DNA TGCAGTGCTAGAGATTGGACTAGGGCCTACAATGAGCAGTTCTTC.

This clonotype was seen once. This chain connects TRBV2 to TRBJ1-5; unclear D gene. Trimming cost V 3 bases and J 3 bases, with 6 bases left between them. Looked up from germline, CDR1 is SNHLY and CDR2 is FYNNEI. This CDR3 contains 13 residues. The CDR3: CASSDSPNQPQHF. The CDR3 DNA sequence: TGTGCCAGCAGTGACAGTCCCAATCAGCCCCAGCATTTT.

The V call is TRBV20-1, the J call TRBJ1-5; 9 bases agree with TRBD1. This CDR3 is built from 16 residues. V lost 3 bases to trimming and J lost 0 bases; unmatched junction nucleotides: 6. Per germline, CDR1 DFQATT and CDR2 SNEGSKA (reference sequence). The CDR3 sequence is CSASLGTGYSNQPQHF. The DNA for the CDR3 is TGCAGTGCTAGCCTAGGGACAGGGTATAGCAATCAGCCCCAGCATTTT.

This clonotype appeared a few times. The chain recombines TRBV7-2 with TRBJ1-2; D not resolved. The CDR3 covers 12 residues. Germline CDR1 SGHTA, CDR2 FQGNSA. With 1 base removed from V and 10 bases from J, the gap between germline ends came to 10 bases. The CDR3 loop reads CASSLELTDYTF. CDR3 nucleotide sequence: TGTGCCAGCAGCTTAGAACTCACGGACTACACCTTC.

CDR3 amino acids: CASKRGSTMGNEQYF. The DNA for the CDR3 is TGCGCCAGCAAGCGGGGGAGTACAATGGGCAATGAGCAGTACTTC. This chain connects TRBV5-1 to TRBJ2-5, with TRBD2 identical over 8 bases. V dropped 6 bases and J dropped 11; count of bases not matched to a gene: 18. The germline gives CDR1 SGHRS, CDR2 YFSETQ. The CDR3 is 15 amino acids.